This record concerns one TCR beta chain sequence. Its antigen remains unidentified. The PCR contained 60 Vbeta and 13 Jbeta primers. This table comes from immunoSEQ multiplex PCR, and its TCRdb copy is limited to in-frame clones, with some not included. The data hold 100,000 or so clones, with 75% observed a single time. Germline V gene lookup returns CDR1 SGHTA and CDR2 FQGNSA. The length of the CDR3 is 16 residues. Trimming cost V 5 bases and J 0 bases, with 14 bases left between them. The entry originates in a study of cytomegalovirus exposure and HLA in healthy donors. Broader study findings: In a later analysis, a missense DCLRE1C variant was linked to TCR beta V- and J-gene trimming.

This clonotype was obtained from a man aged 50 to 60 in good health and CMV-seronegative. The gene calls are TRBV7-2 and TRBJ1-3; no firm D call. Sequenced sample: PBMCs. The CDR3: CASSPRRYSSGNTIYF. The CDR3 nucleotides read TGTGCCAGCAGCCCAAGGAGATATAGCTCTGGAAACACCATATATTTT. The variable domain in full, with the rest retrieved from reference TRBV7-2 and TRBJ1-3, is GAGVSQSPSNKVTEKGKDVELRCDPISGHTALYWYRQSLGQGLEFLIYFQGNSAPDKSGLPSDRFSAERTGGSVSTLTIQRTQQEDSAVYLCASSPRRYSSGNTIYFGEGSWLTVV.